The TCR beta chain described here comes from a study of shared T cell receptors in the human thymus. J gave up 4 bases and V 8 bases, and 1 base lay outside the gene matches. CDR1 LNHDA and CDR2 SQIVND come from the germline V gene (reference sequence). The length of the CDR3 is 11 residues. Profiled with immunoSEQ multiplex PCR; TCRdb holds only in-frame clones, not every one. The sample shows around 730,000 clones, 80% to 90% of them seen only once. This clone appeared a few times. This same sample was also taken into another study, of human thymus T cells. As that study records: What appeared biased in thymic and blood repertoires was the usage of V and J genes.

The clonotype was recovered from a girl less than two years old with a congenital heart defect. The sample was thymocytes. V is TRBV19 and J is TRBJ1-2; TRBD1 matches 7 bases. CDR3 DNA: TGTGCCAGTCAGGGGGTCTATGGCTACACCTTC. Its translation: CASQGVYGYTF.